Below, one T cell receptor beta chain is given with its context. The target antigen is unknown. CD45RO-negative cells were positively selected for CCR7, leaving out terminally differentiated effector memory CD45RA+ cells. The V end lost 1 base, the J end lost 5 bases, and 12 bases lay between the germline ends. This CDR3 has 14 residues. From germline, CDR1 is SGDLS and CDR2 YYNGEE. The sample is drawn from a study of shared clonotypes between healthy human individuals. Points from the study as a whole: Non-shared clonotypes showed lower generation probabilities than clonotypes common to all four donors. Naive subsets generally had larger estimated richness than memory subsets. The naive CD4 repertoires of a handful of donors were compared, and around 4.9% of clonotypes were shared.

This table comes from immunoSEQ multiplex PCR, and its TCRdb copy is limited to in-frame clones, with some not included. Among roughly 2 million clones, less than 95% were seen once, and the ten largest hold about 1.1%. The V gene is TRBV9, the J gene TRBJ2-5; D is unresolved. The receptor was isolated from a man between 18 and 35 years old in good health. The sequenced sample consisted of naive CD8+ T cells sorted from blood. CDR3 region: CASSVPDGQETQYF. In nucleotides, the CDR3 is TGTGCCAGCAGCGTACCCGACGGGCAGGAGACCCAGTACTTC.